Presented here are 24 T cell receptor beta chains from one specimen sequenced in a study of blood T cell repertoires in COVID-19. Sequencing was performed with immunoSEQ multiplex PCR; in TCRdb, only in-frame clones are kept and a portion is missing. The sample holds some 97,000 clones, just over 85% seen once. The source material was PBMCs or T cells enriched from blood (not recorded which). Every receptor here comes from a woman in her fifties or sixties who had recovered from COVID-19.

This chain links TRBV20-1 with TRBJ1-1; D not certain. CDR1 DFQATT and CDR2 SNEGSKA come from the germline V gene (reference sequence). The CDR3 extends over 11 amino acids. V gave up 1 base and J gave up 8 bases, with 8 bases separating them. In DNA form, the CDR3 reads TGCAGTGCTAGAGGACCGAGGGAAGCTTTCTTT. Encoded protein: CSARGPREAFF.

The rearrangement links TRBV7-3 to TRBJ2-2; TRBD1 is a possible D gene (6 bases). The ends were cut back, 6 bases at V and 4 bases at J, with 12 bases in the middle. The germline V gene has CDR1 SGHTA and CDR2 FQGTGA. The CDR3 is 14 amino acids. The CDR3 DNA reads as TGTGCCAGCAGGAAACAGGGATCCACCGGGGAGCTGTTTTTT. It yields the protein CASRKQGSTGELFF.

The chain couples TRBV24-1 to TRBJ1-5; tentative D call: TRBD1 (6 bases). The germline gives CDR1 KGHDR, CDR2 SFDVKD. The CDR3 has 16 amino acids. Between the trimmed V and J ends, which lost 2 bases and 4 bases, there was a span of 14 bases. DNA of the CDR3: TGTGCCACCAGTGATTCGCCAGTAACAGGGAATCAGCCCCAGCATTTT. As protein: CATSDSPVTGNQPQHF.

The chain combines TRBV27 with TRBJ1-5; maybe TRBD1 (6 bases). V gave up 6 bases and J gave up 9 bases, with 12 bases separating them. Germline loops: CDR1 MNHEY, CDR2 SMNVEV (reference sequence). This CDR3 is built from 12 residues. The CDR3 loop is CASSPGGAPQHF. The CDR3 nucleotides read TGTGCCAGCAGCCCCGGGGGGGCGCCCCAGCATTTT.

CDR3 nucleotides: TGTGCCAGCAGCGGCCGCAGGGGCACCGGGGAGCTGTTTTTT. Translating it yields CASSGRRGTGELFF. The rearrangement uses TRBV2 and TRBJ2-2; D may be TRBD1 (6 bases). There are 14 residues in the CDR3. The V gene's germline CDR1 is SNHLY and CDR2 FYNNEI. Trimming stripped 6 bases from V and 4 bases from J, with 12 bases between.

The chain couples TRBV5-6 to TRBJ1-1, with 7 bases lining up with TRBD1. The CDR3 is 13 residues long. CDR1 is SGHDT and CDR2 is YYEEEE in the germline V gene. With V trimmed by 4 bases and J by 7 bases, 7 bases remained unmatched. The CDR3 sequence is CASSTGQRIEAFF. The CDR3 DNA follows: TGTGCCAGCAGCACGGGACAGAGGATTGAAGCTTTCTTT.

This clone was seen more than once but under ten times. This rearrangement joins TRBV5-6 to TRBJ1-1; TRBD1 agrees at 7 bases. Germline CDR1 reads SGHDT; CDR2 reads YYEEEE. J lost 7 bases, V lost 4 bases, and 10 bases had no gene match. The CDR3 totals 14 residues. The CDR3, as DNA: TGTGCCAGCAGCCCCCCCGGGACAGCCGATGAAGCTTTCTTT. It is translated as CASSPPGTADEAFF. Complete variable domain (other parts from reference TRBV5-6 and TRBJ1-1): DAGVTQSPTHLIKTRGQQVTLRCSPKSGHDTVSWYQQALGQGPQFIFQYYEEEERQRGNFPDRFSGHQFPNYSSELNVNALLLGDSALYLCASSPPGTADEAFFGQGTRLTVV.

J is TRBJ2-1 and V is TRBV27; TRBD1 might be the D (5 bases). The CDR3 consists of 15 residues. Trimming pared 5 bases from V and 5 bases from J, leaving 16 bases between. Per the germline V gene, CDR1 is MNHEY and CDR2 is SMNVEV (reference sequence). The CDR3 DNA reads TGTGCCAGCAGTGCTGACAGATTTGGCAACAATGAGCAGTTCTTC. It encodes CASSADRFGNNEQFF.

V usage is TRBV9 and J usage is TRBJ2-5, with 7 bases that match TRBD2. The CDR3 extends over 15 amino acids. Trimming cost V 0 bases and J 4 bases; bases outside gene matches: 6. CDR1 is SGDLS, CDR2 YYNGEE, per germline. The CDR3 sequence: CASSVGTSVRETQYF. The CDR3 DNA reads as TGTGCCAGCAGCGTAGGGACTAGTGTTCGAGAGACCCAGTACTTC.

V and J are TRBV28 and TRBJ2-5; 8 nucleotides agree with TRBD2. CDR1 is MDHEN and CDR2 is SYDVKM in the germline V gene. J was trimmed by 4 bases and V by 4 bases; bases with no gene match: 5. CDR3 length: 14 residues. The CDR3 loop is CASSSAAGGETQYF. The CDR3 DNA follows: TGTGCCAGCAGTTCCGCTGCGGGAGGAGAGACCCAGTACTTC.

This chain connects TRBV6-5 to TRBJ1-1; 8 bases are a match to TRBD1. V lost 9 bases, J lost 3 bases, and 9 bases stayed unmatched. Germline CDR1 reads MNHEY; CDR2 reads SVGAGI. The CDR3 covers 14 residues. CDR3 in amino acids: CARGQGIDDTEAFF. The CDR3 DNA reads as TGTGCCAGAGGACAGGGTATTGATGACACTGAAGCTTTCTTT.

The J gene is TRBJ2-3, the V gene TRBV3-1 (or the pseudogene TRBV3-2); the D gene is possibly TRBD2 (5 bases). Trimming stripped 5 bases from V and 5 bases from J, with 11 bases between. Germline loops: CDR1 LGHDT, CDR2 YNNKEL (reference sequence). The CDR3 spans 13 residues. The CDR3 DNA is TGTGCCAGCAGCGTACTAGTGGAAGATACGCAGTATTTT. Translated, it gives CASSVLVEDTQYF.

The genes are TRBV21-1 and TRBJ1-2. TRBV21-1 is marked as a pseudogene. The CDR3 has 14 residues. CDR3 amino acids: CASSKACVNYGYTF. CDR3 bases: TGTGCCAGCAGCAAAGCGTGCGTTAACTATGGCTACACCTTC.

CDR3 residues: CASSRETGFSYEQYF. The CDR3 DNA reads TGTGCCAGCAGTCGAGAGACAGGCTTTAGCTACGAGCAGTACTTC. The chain carries TRBV6-6 and TRBJ2-7; tentative D call: TRBD1 (6 bases). CDR1 MNHNY and CDR2 SVGAGI come from the germline V gene (reference sequence). The CDR3 runs 15 residues. Trimming took off 5 bases at V and 3 bases at J, with 17 bases between the two ends.

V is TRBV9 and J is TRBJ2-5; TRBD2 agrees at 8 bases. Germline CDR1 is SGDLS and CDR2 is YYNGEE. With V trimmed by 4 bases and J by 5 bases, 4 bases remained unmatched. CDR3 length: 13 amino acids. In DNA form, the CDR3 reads TGTGCCAGCAGCCGCGGGGGGTACGAGACCCAGTACTTC. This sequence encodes CASSRGGYETQYF.

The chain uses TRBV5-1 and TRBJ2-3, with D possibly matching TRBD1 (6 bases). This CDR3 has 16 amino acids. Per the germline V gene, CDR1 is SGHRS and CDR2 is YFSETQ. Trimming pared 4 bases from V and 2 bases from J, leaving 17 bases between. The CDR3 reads CASSVRRQEITDTQYF. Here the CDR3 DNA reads TGCGCCAGCAGCGTTCGACGACAGGAGATCACAGATACGCAGTATTTT.

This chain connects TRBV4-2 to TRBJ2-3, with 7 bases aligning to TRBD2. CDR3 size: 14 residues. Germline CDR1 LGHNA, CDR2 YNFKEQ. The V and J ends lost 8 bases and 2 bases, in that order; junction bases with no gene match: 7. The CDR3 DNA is TGTGCCAGCGGACCGAGCGGGGTCACAGATACGCAGTATTTT. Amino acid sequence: CASGPSGVTDTQYF.

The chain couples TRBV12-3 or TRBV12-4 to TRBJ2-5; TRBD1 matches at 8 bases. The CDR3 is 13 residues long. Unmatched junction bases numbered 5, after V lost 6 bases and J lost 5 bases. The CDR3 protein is CASRRTGGETQYF. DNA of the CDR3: TGTGCCAGCAGGCGAACAGGGGGGGAGACCCAGTACTTC.

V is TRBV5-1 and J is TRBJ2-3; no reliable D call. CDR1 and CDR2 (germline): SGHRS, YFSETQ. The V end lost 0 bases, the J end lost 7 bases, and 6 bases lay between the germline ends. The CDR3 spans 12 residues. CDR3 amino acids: CASSLEANTQYF. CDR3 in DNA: TGCGCCAGCAGCTTGGAAGCAAATACGCAGTATTTT. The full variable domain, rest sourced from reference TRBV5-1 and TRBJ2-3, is KAGVTQTPRYLIKTRGQQVTLSCSPISGHRSVSWYQQTPGQGLQFLFEYFSETQRNKGNFPGRFSGRQFSNSRSEMNVSTLELGDSALYLCASSLEANTQYFGPGTRLTVL.

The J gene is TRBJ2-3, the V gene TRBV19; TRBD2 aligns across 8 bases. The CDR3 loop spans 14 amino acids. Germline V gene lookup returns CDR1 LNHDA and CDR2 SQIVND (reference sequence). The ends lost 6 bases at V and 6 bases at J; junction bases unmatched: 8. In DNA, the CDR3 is TGTGCCAGTAGCGGGGGGGCAGGGAAGGATACGCAGTATTTT. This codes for CASSGGAGKDTQYF.

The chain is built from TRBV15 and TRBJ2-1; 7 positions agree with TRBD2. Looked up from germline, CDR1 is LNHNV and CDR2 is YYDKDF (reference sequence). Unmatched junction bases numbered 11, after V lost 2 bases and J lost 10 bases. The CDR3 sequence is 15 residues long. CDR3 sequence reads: CATSRLKAGDHEQFF. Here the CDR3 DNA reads TGTGCCACCAGCAGACTCAAGGCGGGGGATCACGAGCAGTTCTTC.

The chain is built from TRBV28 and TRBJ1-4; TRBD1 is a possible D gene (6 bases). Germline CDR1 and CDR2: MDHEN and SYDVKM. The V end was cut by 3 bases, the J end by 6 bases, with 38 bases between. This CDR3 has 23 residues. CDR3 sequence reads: CASSFPVSSRLQGQQGYYEKLFF. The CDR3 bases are TGTGCCAGCAGTTTTCCCGTCTCTTCCCGCCTACAGGGTCAGCAAGGGTACTATGAAAAACTGTTTTTT.

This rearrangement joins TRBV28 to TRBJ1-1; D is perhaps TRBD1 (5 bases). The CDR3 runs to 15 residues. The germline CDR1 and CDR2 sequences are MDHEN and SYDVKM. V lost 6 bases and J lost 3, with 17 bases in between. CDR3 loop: CASSGNRGWYTEAFF. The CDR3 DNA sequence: TGTGCCAGCAGCGGCAATCGGGGGTGGTACACTGAAGCTTTCTTT.

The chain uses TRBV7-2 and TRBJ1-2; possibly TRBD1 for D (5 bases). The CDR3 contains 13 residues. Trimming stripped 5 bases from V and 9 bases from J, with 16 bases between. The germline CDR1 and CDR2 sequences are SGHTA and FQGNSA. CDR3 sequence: CASSPSEGIRYTF. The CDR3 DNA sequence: TGTGCCAGCAGCCCGTCGGAGGGGATCCGCTACACCTTC.